The TCR beta chain described here comes from a study of blood T cells in healthy people across ages. Then a second PCR, running roughly 7 to 11 cycles, was carried out with a sample-barcoded 5' primer and a J-beta primer mix. Carrying 12 random nucleotides, a template-switch adaptor labeled each individual cDNA molecule. TCRdb itself ran the 5' RACE reads through MiXCR, one entry per CDR3 protein. Of around 1,700,000 distinct CDR3 sequences in the sample, roughly 27% were seen once. The CDR3 totals 12 residues. With 10 bases removed from V and 5 bases from J, the gap between germline ends came to 11 bases. Germline V lookup: CDR1 SEHNR, CDR2 FQNEAQ (reference sequence).

The sequenced material came from blood. The chain combines TRBV7-9 with TRBJ1-4; no definite D call. The TCR comes from a woman aged 30 to 39 in good health. Written as DNA, the CDR3 is TGTGCCACCCAAAGGGCAAATGAAAAACTGTTTTTT. Protein sequence: CATQRANEKLFF.